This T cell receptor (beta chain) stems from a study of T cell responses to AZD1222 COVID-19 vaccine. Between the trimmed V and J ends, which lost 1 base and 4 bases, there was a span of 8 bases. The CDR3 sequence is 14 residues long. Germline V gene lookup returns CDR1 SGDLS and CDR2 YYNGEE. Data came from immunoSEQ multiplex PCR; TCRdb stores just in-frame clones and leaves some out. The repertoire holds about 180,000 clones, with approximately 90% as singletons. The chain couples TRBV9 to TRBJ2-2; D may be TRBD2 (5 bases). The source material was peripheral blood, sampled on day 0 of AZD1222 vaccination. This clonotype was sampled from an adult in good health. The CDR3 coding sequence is TGTGCCAGCAGCGTACGGGGTGGCACCGGGGAGCTGTTTTTT. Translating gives CASSVRGGTGELFF.